The 18 T cell receptor beta chains listed next were all sequenced from one sample in a study of blood T cells in healthy people across ages. Sample-barcoded 5' priming and a J-beta primer mix drove a second PCR of roughly 6 to 12 cycles. In TCRdb, the 5' RACE reads were re-called with MiXCR into one record per CDR3 protein. The sample consists of about 1.5 million distinct CDR3 sequences, around two fifths of them appearing once. What was sequenced was blood. Receptor source: a woman aged 18-35 years in good health.

V and J are TRBV20-1 and TRBJ1-4; D is perhaps TRBD1 (5 bases). The CDR3 is made up of 15 amino acids. V gave up 0 bases and J gave up 8 bases, with 16 bases separating them. Germline CDR1 DFQATT, CDR2 SNEGSKA (reference sequence). The CDR3 DNA reads TGCAGTGCTAGAGATCAGGGTCAGAGGGGAGAAAAACTGTTTTTT. It translates to CSARDQGQRGEKLFF.

CDR3 in amino acids: CASTKGGGPAARETQYF. CDR3 sequence (DNA): TGTGCCAGCACTAAGGGCGGGGGACCTGCCGCCCGGGAGACCCAGTACTTC. This chain joins TRBV27 and TRBJ2-5, with 7 bases lining up with TRBD2. Germline lookup yields CDR1 MNHEY and CDR2 SMNVEV (reference sequence). The J segment lost 5 bases and the V segment lost 7 bases, leaving 19 bases of the junction unmatched. This CDR3 has 17 residues.

A note on this clonotype: A much larger clone is a single base away; this may be a read error. This chain links TRBV2 with TRBJ2-1; D gene uncertain. The CDR3 runs 13 residues. In germline, CDR1 is SNHLY, CDR2 FYNNEI. V gave up 8 bases and J gave up 6 bases, with 14 bases separating them. CDR3: CASSPQSPNEQFF. In DNA form, the CDR3 reads TGTGCCAGCTCCCCACAGTCGCCCAATGAGCAGTTCTTC.

The count of this clonotype is one. The gene calls are TRBV6-1 and TRBJ2-3; D is possibly TRBD1 or TRBD2 (6 bases each). CDR1 is MNHNS and CDR2 is SASEGT in the germline V gene. The CDR3 spans 13 residues. The V and J ends lost 4 bases and 6 bases respectively, with 11 bases between them. The CDR3 DNA reads TGTGCCAGCAGTGGGGGGGCCGGGGATACGCAGTATTTT. Its translation is CASSGGAGDTQYF.

The chain is built from TRBV20-1 and TRBJ1-2; D possibly corresponds to TRBD1 (5 bases). Germline CDR1 reads DFQATT; CDR2 reads SNEGSKA (reference sequence). The CDR3 runs to 12 residues. Trimming shortened V by 6 bases and J by 2 bases, and 10 bases separated the two germline ends. The CDR3 sequence: CSAPSGNYGYTF. In DNA, the CDR3 is TGCAGTGCCCCCTCAGGGAACTATGGCTACACCTTC.

Only a few counts were recorded for this clonotype. V is TRBV20-1 and J is TRBJ2-7, with 7 bases aligning to TRBD1. There are 13 residues in the CDR3. V shed 5 bases, J shed 4 bases, and the junction held 8 bases outside the gene matches. Germline V gives CDR1 DFQATT, CDR2 SNEGSKA (reference sequence). In DNA form, the CDR3 reads TGCAGTGCTCCCGGGACAGAATTTTACGAGCAGTACTTC. This gives the protein CSAPGTEFYEQYF.

A few counts support this clonotype. The chain employs TRBV20-1 and TRBJ1-5, with D unresolved. The CDR3 runs 14 residues. Germline lookup yields CDR1 DFQATT and CDR2 SNEGSKA (reference sequence). Trimming took off 0 bases at V and 11 bases at J, with 17 bases between the two ends. This CDR3 is CSAREALHTLAQHF. The CDR3 nucleotides are TGCAGTGCTAGAGAGGCACTACACACCTTAGCCCAGCATTTT.

As regards this clonotype: The junction shows a germline mismatch at one end, possibly a read error. The rearrangement joins TRBV12-5 to TRBJ1-5; no clear D gene. Germline CDR1 LGHNT, CDR2 FRNRAP. The CDR3 runs 14 residues. The CDR3 DNA follows: TGCGCTAGTGGTCCCTCCAGGAGAGATCAGCCCCAGCATTTT. Protein: CASGPSRRDQPQHF.

The J gene is TRBJ2-3, the V gene TRBV24-1; weak D call: TRBD1 (6 bases). The germline gives CDR1 KGHDR, CDR2 SFDVKD. Trimming removed 5 bases from V and 2 bases from J, with 13 bases in between. The CDR3 loop spans 15 amino acids. CDR3: CATSAIDRNTDTQYF. Here the CDR3 DNA reads TGTGCCACCAGTGCCATCGACAGGAACACAGATACGCAGTATTTT.

With respect to this clonotype: One end of the junction does not line up with germline, which may come from a read error. This sequence joins TRBV11-2 and TRBJ2-3; TRBD1 or TRBD2 may be the D gene (6 bases each). Germline lookup yields CDR1 SGHAT and CDR2 FQNNGV. The CDR3 has 14 residues. CDR3 sequence (DNA): TGTGCCAGCCAGGGGCGGGGAGGCACAGATGCGCAGTATTTT. This translates into CASQGRGGTDAQYF.

This sequence joins TRBV3-1 and TRBJ2-3, with TRBD1 as a possible D gene (5 bases). The V and J ends lost 4 bases and 6 bases respectively, with 14 bases between them. The germline gives CDR1 LGHDT, CDR2 YNNKEL (reference sequence). This CDR3 comprises 14 residues. This chain's CDR3 is CASSLFQGFDTQYF. The CDR3 region has the DNA TGTGCCAGCAGCCTCTTCCAGGGATTCGATACGCAGTATTTT.

The chain employs TRBV28 and TRBJ2-1; TRBD2 aligns across 14 bases. Germline CDR1 MDHEN, CDR2 SYDVKM. V lost 8 bases and J lost 3; bases outside the gene matches: 3. This CDR3 region has 15 residues. CDR3 nucleotide sequence: TGTGCCAGCCGGACTAGCGGGAGGCTCTACAATGAGCAGTTCTTC. Translated: CASRTSGRLYNEQFF.

The chain employs TRBV12-3 or TRBV12-4 and TRBJ1-2, with D possibly TRBD1 on 5 matching bases. The germline V and J ends were trimmed by 3 bases and 8 bases, with 16 bases remaining between them. This CDR3 region has 14 residues. The CDR3 DNA follows: TGTGCCAGCAGTTTGGGTCTGGCAGGGTTGGGCTACACCTTC. This encodes CASSLGLAGLGYTF.

The chain combines TRBV5-1 with TRBJ2-1; the D is unclear. This CDR3 spans 12 amino acids. The V and J ends lost 4 bases and 9 bases respectively, with 11 bases between them. Per germline, CDR1 SGHRS and CDR2 YFSETQ. DNA of the CDR3: TGCGCCAGCAGCATACGGACCGGTGAGCAGTTCTTC. Translated, it gives CASSIRTGEQFF.

The genes are TRBV6-5 and TRBJ1-4; no reliable D call. In germline, CDR1 is MNHEY, CDR2 SVGAGI. V lost 6 bases and J 5 bases, leaving 10 bases between the germline ends. CDR3 length equals 13 residues. This chain's CDR3 is CASRSRINEKLFF. The DNA for the CDR3 is TGTGCCAGCAGGTCCCGTATCAATGAAAAACTGTTTTTT.

This clonotype was detected a few times. V usage is TRBV4-2 and J usage is TRBJ2-3; D ambiguous. Trimming removed 0 bases from V and 2 bases from J, with 9 bases in between. The CDR3 covers 15 residues. Germline loops: CDR1 LGHNA, CDR2 YNFKEQ. CDR3 residues: CASSQEVAPTDTQYF. CDR3 DNA: TGTGCCAGCAGCCAAGAAGTAGCCCCCACAGATACGCAGTATTTT.

This clonotype was observed a handful of times. The gene calls are TRBV27 and TRBJ2-3; D gene unclear. The CDR3 is 15 residues long. The ends were cut back, 4 bases at V and 0 bases at J, with 11 bases in the middle. Germline V gives CDR1 MNHEY, CDR2 SMNVEV (reference sequence). The CDR3 spells CASSSIVASTDTQYF. For the CDR3, the DNA is TGTGCCAGCAGTTCGATAGTCGCTAGCACAGATACGCAGTATTTT.

This rearrangement joins TRBV15 to TRBJ2-1, with a tentative D call TRBD2 (6 bases). The end of the DNA fits TRBJ2-7 better, so the J call may be wrong. This CDR3 region has 15 residues. Germline assignment: CDR1 LNHNV and CDR2 YYDKDF (reference sequence). The CDR3 DNA follows: TGTGCCACCAGCAATTTCCCGGGACTTTACAATGAGCAGTACTTC. It yields the protein CATSNFPGLYNEQYF.